The rows below give T cell receptor beta chains drawn from one sample of a study of T cells in localized non-small cell lung cancer. Sequencing was performed with immunoSEQ multiplex PCR; in TCRdb, only in-frame clones are kept and a portion is missing. The table includes 10,000 to 13,000 clones, over 70% detected once. The sequencing used peripheral blood, collected before any cancer treatment. Receptor source: a male donor aged 60 or over with stage I lung adenocarcinoma. CDR3s include the opening cysteine and the closing phenylalanine or tryptophan. A D gene is named only where the DNA matches it firmly. A clone size is listed for some rows: how often the clone was seen (once, few, many), or a class if it is expanded.

v_call	cdr3_length	clone_size	d_call	j_call	cdr3_nt	cdr3_aa
TRBV9	17	-	TRBD2	TRBJ2-5	TGTGCCAGCAGCGTAGGGGCTAGCGGGGGGGCCGGTGAGACCCAGTACTTC	CASSVGASGGAGETQYF
TRBV28	17	few	-	TRBJ1-5	TGTGCCAGCAGCCCCATAAGGGGCTCAAGAGGCAATCAGCCCCAGCATTTT	CASSPIRGSRGNQPQHF
TRBV18	19	once	TRBD1	TRBJ1-4	TGTGCCAGCTCACCGAACCGGGGCAGGGGGACTGCAACTAATGAAAAACTGTTTTTT	CASSPNRGRGTATNEKLFF
TRBV5-1	15	few	-	TRBJ1-6	TGCGCCAGCAGCTTCGTCTTAGGGAATAATTCACCCCTCCACTTT	CASSFVLGNNSPLHF
TRBV2	13	-	TRBD1	TRBJ2-3	TGTGCCAGCCGCCAGGGGGTAGGAGATACGCAGTATTTT	CASRQGVGDTQYF
TRBV5-5	12	-	-	TRBJ2-1	TGTGCCAGCAGACCCAGGGGTAATGAGCAGTTCTTC	CASRPRGNEQFF
TRBV10-3	13	once	TRBD2	TRBJ2-3	TGTGCCATCAACGCGGGGGGAGTGGATACGCAGTATTTT	CAINAGGVDTQYF
TRBV9	12	-	-	TRBJ2-5	TGTGCCAGCAGGGGGCCCGAAGAGACCCAGTACTTC	CASRGPEETQYF
TRBV5-1	13	-	-	TRBJ2-7	TGCGCCAGCAGCCGCGGGACAGCCTACGAGCAGTACTTC	CASSRGTAYEQYF
TRBV6-6	14	-	TRBD2	TRBJ2-1	TGTGCCAGCAGTTTTGGGCGGGGGGCCTATGAGCAGTTCTTC	CASSFGRGAYEQFF